The rows below give T cell receptor beta chains drawn from one sample of a study of T cell changes during pregnancy in multiple sclerosis. Profiling relied on immunoSEQ multiplex PCR, and the TCRdb table lists in-frame clones only, not all of them. The top ten hold about 1.5% of the sample, which has some 70,000 clones, 92% seen once. Sample: peripheral blood, taken in the second trimester of pregnancy. The receptor set was obtained from a female donor in good health, enrolled as a control in a pregnancy study. The CDR3 runs from the conserved cysteine through the conserved F or W. Fields, in order: V gene, D gene, clone size, J gene, CDR3 protein, CDR3 DNA. The D gene is left open where the match is weak. Some rows mark clone size as missing; the rest say once, few, many or name a class of expanded clone.

>TRBV11-3|TRBD1|once|TRBJ2-7
CASSSRTGSGGYEQYF
TGTGCCAGCAGCTCTAGGACAGGGTCGGGCGGCTACGAGCAGTACTTC
>TRBV2|NA|NA|TRBJ2-7
CASSPRTTISYEQYF
TGTGCCAGCAGTCCGAGGACTACGATCTCCTACGAGCAGTACTTC
>TRBV25-1|NA|NA|TRBJ2-7
CASSERSGNEQYF
TGTGCCAGCAGTGAACGCTCGGGTAACGAGCAGTACTTC
>TRBV7-2|TRBD2|NA|TRBJ2-5
CASSLGASGRARGETQYF
TGTGCCAGCAGCTTAGGAGCAAGCGGGAGGGCCAGAGGGGAGACCCAGTACTTC
>TRBV6-4|TRBD1|once|TRBJ2-5
CASSHDRGETQYF
TGTGCCAGCAGTCATGACAGGGGAGAGACCCAGTACTTC
>TRBV27|TRBD2|few|TRBJ2-7
CASSLSRGGPYEQYF
TGTGCCAGCAGTTTATCTCGGGGGGGCCCCTACGAGCAGTACTTC
>TRBV13|TRBD2|NA|TRBJ2-7
CASSSYGGMNEQYF
TGTGCCAGCAGCTCGTACGGGGGGATGAACGAGCAGTACTTC
>TRBV11-2|NA|NA|TRBJ2-7
CASSLYEQYF
TGTGCCAGCTCCTTATACGAGCAGTACTTC
>TRBV7-9|NA|NA|TRBJ1-5
CASSPSSGTSVGQPQHF
TGTGCCAGCAGCCCCTCGAGCGGGACATCAGTCGGTCAGCCCCAGCATTTT
>TRBV28|NA|NA|TRBJ1-1
CASSSQGPNTEAFF
TGTGCCAGCTCATCACAGGGACCGAACACTGAAGCTTTCTTT
>TRBV11-2|TRBD2|NA|TRBJ2-3
CASSLVGGSTDTQYF
TGTGCCAGCAGCTTAGTGGGGGGGAGCACAGATACGCAGTATTTT
>TRBV5-4|TRBD1|NA|TRBJ2-2
CASSLAPGQGVTGELFF
TGTGCCAGCAGCTTGGCGCCGGGACAGGGCGTCACCGGGGAGCTGTTTTTT
>TRBV5-4|TRBD2|NA|TRBJ2-7
CASSSLAGASPYEQYF
TGTGCCAGCAGCTCCTTAGCGGGAGCGAGCCCGTACGAGCAGTACTTC
>TRBV2|NA|NA|TRBJ2-7
CASNLKSSYEQYF
TGTGCCAGCAATCTTAAGAGCTCCTACGAGCAGTACTTC
>TRBV7-9|TRBD1|NA|TRBJ1-6
CASSLAGTGAVYNSPLHF
TGTGCCAGCAGCTTAGCGGGGACAGGGGCTGTCTATAATTCACCCCTCCACTTT
>TRBV19|TRBD1|NA|TRBJ2-7
CASSSHTGGPGEQYF
TGTGCCAGTAGTTCCCACACAGGGGGCCCGGGGGAGCAGTACTTC
>TRBV9|NA|NA|TRBJ1-1
CASSFGGDGTEAFF
TGTGCCAGCAGCTTCGGGGGGGACGGCACTGAAGCTTTCTTT
>TRBV5-6|NA|NA|TRBJ1-1
CASSLVPTENTEAFF
TGTGCCAGCAGCTTGGTGCCGACAGAGAACACTGAAGCTTTCTTT
>TRBV18|NA|NA|TRBJ2-3
CASSPTGSTDTQYF
TGTGCCAGCTCACCAACAGGAAGCACAGATACGCAGTATTTT
>TRBV20-1|NA|NA|TRBJ2-4
CSANSGFIQYF
TGCAGTGCTAATTCGGGGTTCATTCAGTACTTC
>TRBV6-5|NA|NA|TRBJ2-7
CASSYGAGAYEQYF
TGTGCCAGCAGTTACGGGGCAGGGGCTTACGAGCAGTACTTC
>TRBV7-6|TRBD2|NA|TRBJ2-7
CASSLGAGGPTINEQYF
TGTGCCAGCAGCTTAGGAGCGGGAGGGCCAACTATCAACGAGCAGTACTTC